The 18 T cell receptor beta chains below come from one sample, sequenced in a study of human thymus T cells. Sequencing was performed with immunoSEQ multiplex PCR; in TCRdb, only in-frame clones are kept and a portion is missing. The sample contains about 78,000 clones, roughly 96% of which appear only once. Resections from corrective heart surgery supplied the thymus tissue. Sequenced material: thymus tissue. The receptors here all came from a boy less than two years old with a congenital heart defect but otherwise immunologically healthy.

The sample holds one count of this clone. V gene TRBV4-2 combines with J gene TRBJ2-7; TRBD1 agrees at 9 bases. CDR3 length: 16 amino acids. The ends lost 3 bases at V and 7 bases at J; junction bases unmatched: 13. Germline V CDR1 and CDR2: LGHNA, YNFKEQ. The CDR3 bases are TGTGCCAGCAGCCACCCGGGGCGACAGGGGGTGGGGGAGCAGTACTTC. It encodes CASSHPGRQGVGEQYF.

The V and J genes are TRBV27 and TRBJ2-3; tentative D call: TRBD2 (7 bases). CDR1 and CDR2 from the germline V gene are MNHEY and SMNVEV (reference sequence). The CDR3 consists of 15 residues. V was cut by 5 bases and J by 5 bases, with 17 bases left in between. This CDR3 is CASSGETRGGDTQYF. The CDR3 nucleotides read TGTGCCAGCAGTGGGGAAACTAGGGGGGGAGATACGCAGTATTTT.

The genes are TRBV2 and TRBJ2-3; D assignment may be TRBD1 or TRBD2 (6 bases each). V gave up 6 bases and J gave up 2 bases, with 18 bases separating them. Germline CDR1 and CDR2: SNHLY and FYNNEI. CDR3 length equals 16 residues. This CDR3 reads CASRTPQGRSTDTQYF. In DNA form, the CDR3 reads TGTGCCAGCAGAACCCCGCAGGGGAGGTCCACAGATACGCAGTATTTT.

The rearrangement uses TRBV6-5 and TRBJ1-3, with a possible D match to TRBD1 (5 bases). V shed 5 bases and J shed 5 bases, with 13 bases lying between them. From germline, CDR1 is MNHEY and CDR2 SVGAGI. This CDR3 comprises 14 residues. The CDR3 DNA reads as TGTGCCAGCAGTGCAACAGGCTTGAGAAACACCATATATTTT. Its protein is CASSATGLRNTIYF.

In this sample, this clone turned up once. The chain carries TRBV27 and TRBJ1-2; a possible D gene is TRBD1 (5 bases). The germline CDR1 and CDR2 sequences are MNHEY and SMNVEV (reference sequence). Trimming pared 4 bases from V and 0 bases from J, leaving 6 bases between. The CDR3 is 13 residues long. The CDR3 spells CASSSTANYGYTF. CDR3 coding DNA: TGTGCCAGCAGTTCGACAGCTAACTATGGCTACACCTTC.

The chain combines TRBV10-2 with TRBJ2-1; no firm D call. V was shortened by 7 bases and J by 7 bases, with 14 bases between the two germline ends. Per germline, CDR1 WSHSY and CDR2 SAAADI. CDR3 size: 13 residues. The CDR3 DNA reads TGCGCCAGCATCCCTAGGCTCGGGAATGAGCAGTTCTTC. Amino acids: CASIPRLGNEQFF.

This clone was counted a few times. The genes are TRBV7-9 and TRBJ1-1; 10 bases are shared with TRBD1. The V segment lost 5 bases and the J segment 5 bases; nucleotides outside the gene matches: 5. This CDR3 region has 14 residues. CDR1 SEHNR and CDR2 FQNEAQ come from the germline V gene (reference sequence). In DNA, the CDR3 is TGTGCCAGCAGCAGGCAGGGACAGGGGACTGAAGCTTTCTTT. It translates to CASSRQGQGTEAFF.

This chain uses TRBV9 with TRBJ2-3; the D gene could be TRBD1 or TRBD2 (5 bases each). V was shortened by 6 bases and J by 4 bases, with 18 bases between the two germline ends. Germline CDR1 reads SGDLS; CDR2 reads YYNGEE. The length of the CDR3 is 15 residues. CDR3 bases: TGTGCCAGCACAGCACTGCACGGGGCCTCAGATACGCAGTATTTT. It encodes CASTALHGASDTQYF.

The rearrangement links TRBV10-1 to TRBJ2-1; 10 nucleotides agree with TRBD2. The CDR3 length is 16 residues. V lost 5 bases and J lost 6; bases outside the gene matches: 10. CDR1 is WNHNN, CDR2 SYGVQD, per germline (reference sequence). Here the CDR3 reads CASSTSSGSQVNEQFF. CDR3 coding DNA: TGCGCCAGCAGTACCTCTAGCGGGAGTCAAGTCAATGAGCAGTTCTTC.

The chain combines TRBV5-6 with TRBJ2-3, with D uncertain. This CDR3 is built from 16 residues. V was pared by 0 bases and J by 2 bases, with 13 bases between. Germline lookup yields CDR1 SGHDT and CDR2 YYEEEE. The CDR3 DNA follows: TGTGCCAGCAGCTTGGGATGGCCCTTCCCCACAGATACGCAGTATTTT. Protein sequence: CASSLGWPFPTDTQYF.

This chain uses TRBV7-9 with TRBJ2-7; no clear D gene. Germline V gene lookup returns CDR1 SEHNR and CDR2 FQNEAQ (reference sequence). The V end was cut by 0 bases, the J end by 3 bases, with 9 bases between. The CDR3 runs 14 residues. The CDR3 reads CASSLAGFDYEQYF. CDR3 DNA: TGTGCCAGCAGCTTAGCGGGTTTTGACTACGAGCAGTACTTC.

This clone has a single count. The rearrangement links TRBV7-9 to TRBJ2-7; D is unclear. From germline, CDR1 is SEHNR and CDR2 FQNEAQ (reference sequence). This CDR3 has 12 amino acids. The germline V and J ends were trimmed by 3 bases and 8 bases, with 11 bases remaining between them. CDR3 residues: CASSFEIVKQYF. The CDR3 nucleotides are TGTGCCAGCAGCTTCGAAATTGTAAAGCAGTACTTC. Filled out from reference TRBV7-9 and TRBJ2-7, the complete variable domain reads DTGVSQNPRHKITKRGQNVTFRCDPISEHNRLYWYRQTLGQGPEFLTYFQNEAQLEKSRLLSDRFSAERPKGSFSTLEIQRTEQGDSAMYLCASSFEIVKQYFGPGTRLTVT.

The chain combines TRBV6-5 with TRBJ1-1; D not certain. There are 16 residues in the CDR3. V shed 0 bases and J shed 5 bases, with 16 bases lying between them. Germline values: CDR1 MNHEY, CDR2 SVGAGI. Here the CDR3 reads CASSYSSPLGSTEAFF. The DNA of the CDR3 is TGTGCCAGCAGTTACTCCTCCCCCCTCGGTAGTACTGAAGCTTTCTTT.

The chain recombines TRBV19 with TRBJ2-5; TRBD1 aligns across 12 bases. CDR3 length equals 15 residues. The germline V gene encodes CDR1 LNHDA and CDR2 SQIVND (reference sequence). Losses at the gene ends were 6 bases for V and 5 bases for J; bases not matched to a gene: 7. Here the CDR3 reads CASSGGQGAWETQYF. CDR3 bases: TGTGCCAGTAGCGGGGGACAGGGGGCTTGGGAGACCCAGTACTTC.

V is TRBV27 and J is TRBJ2-2; 7 nucleotides line up with TRBD1. Germline assignment: CDR1 MNHEY and CDR2 SMNVEV (reference sequence). The CDR3 covers 16 residues. J gave up 6 bases and V 6 bases, and 13 bases lay outside the gene matches. The CDR3 here is CASSHKTGLGPGELFF. In DNA form, the CDR3 reads TGTGCCAGCAGCCACAAGACAGGGCTAGGGCCCGGGGAGCTGTTTTTT.

This clone was counted a single time. The V and J genes are TRBV1 and TRBJ2-3; no DNA check was done on the table's D call, TRBD2. TRBV1 is described as a pseudogene. The CDR3 has 24 residues. The CDR3 nucleotides are TGCACCAGCAGCCAAGATACCGGGGAGTACAATTTACGACGAGGTGTTTCCCTTTCCGATACGCAGTATTTT. Translation: CTSSQDTGEYNLRRGVSLSDTQYF.

The CDR3 loop is CASSEAVWTGGATEAFF. CDR3 DNA sequence: TGTGCCAGCAGTGAAGCCGTGTGGACAGGGGGCGCGACTGAAGCTTTCTTT. The genes are TRBV2 and TRBJ1-1, with 11 positions matching TRBD1. This CDR3 spans 17 amino acids. V gave up 0 bases and J gave up 5 bases; unmatched junction bases: 8. Per germline, CDR1 SNHLY and CDR2 FYNNEI.

The chain recombines TRBV19 with TRBJ1-5; D unresolved. Looked up from germline, CDR1 is LNHDA and CDR2 is SQIVND (reference sequence). V shed 3 bases and J shed 2 bases, with 11 bases lying between them. This CDR3 region has 15 residues. The CDR3 spells CASSINDGGNQPQHF. Written as DNA, the CDR3 is TGTGCCAGTAGTATTAATGACGGAGGCAATCAGCCCCAGCATTTT.